This TCR beta chain is from a study of CXCR3-negative and CXCR3-positive naive CD8 T cells (dated by TCRdb to the late 2010s). Regarding the research as a whole: About 150 million TRB reads were obtained in total, roughly 1.5 +/- 0.3 million reads per library. Diversity and physicochemical repertoire analyses were performed on about a dozen donors pooled from two independent experiments. Naive subsets from a handful of donors and memory cells from 3 donors were included in the TRBV-TRBJ cluster analysis.

The full study reports these points: Comparably high repertoire diversity was found in both naive subsets, whereas much lower repertoire diversity was found in memory CD8+ T cells. Compared with CXCR3-negative naive cells, CXCR3-positive naive cells had TRB CDR3s with higher hydrophobicity (lower Kidera factor 4), lower energy, and higher strength and volume indices. Because surface CD5, which has been linked to self-reactivity in mice, was comparable between naive subsets, TCR interaction strength was also inferred from TRB CDR3 physicochemical properties. TRBV-TRBJ usage was similar between naive CXCR3-negative and CXCR3-positive cells from the same donor, while memory cells showed distinct patterns. Because CXCR3 expression was partially decreased after cryopreservation, freshly isolated PBMCs were used for most assays.

Each CD8+ T cell subset was flow-sorted in triplicate, and some 310,000 cells per subset were placed directly into RLT lysis buffer. Naive CD8+ T cells were defined stringently as CD45RO-CCR7+CD27+CD95- to exclude memory contaminants. Using standard density gradient centrifugation, peripheral blood mononuclear cells were isolated from buffy coats. A FACSAria III was used to flow-sort naive CXCR3-negative and CXCR3-positive CD8+ T cells. Total RNA was extracted from sorted cells with an RNeasy Mini Kit. Inclusive of the bounding cysteine and phenylalanine, the CDR3 is 14 residues long. A DNA sequence was not provided. The germline V gene (reference sequence) specifies SGHNT as CDR1 and YYREEE as CDR2. The instrument was a NextSeq 550. The Human TCR Profiling Kit (MiLaboratory) was used to make UMI-labeled 5' RACE TRB cDNA libraries. The full amount of extracted RNA was used for cDNA synthesis, and the full amount of resulting cDNA was used for PCR amplification. The libraries were made side by side, with each library going through the same number of PCR cycles. For the original study's pipeline: About 53,000 +/- 9,400 unique UMI-labeled TRB cDNA molecules per library were extracted with MIGEC and MiXCR, with at least two reads per UMI required. On average, roughly 40,000 +/- 10,000 functional in-frame TRB CDR3 nucleotide clonotypes lacking stop codons were found per library. After downsampling to 5000 UMI-labeled TRB molecules per sample, diversity metrics, including normalized Shannon-Wiener and Chao1, were computed in VDJtools. Clonotype-size-weighted physicochemical properties of the central five CDR3 residues (interaction energy, strength, volume and Kidera factor 4) were computed in VDJtools. TCRdb reprocessed the reads, so every CDR3 protein sequence counts as one entry and DNA is not shown. These V and J calls derive from TCRdb rather than the authors' analysis. The data table for this sample lists more than 80,000 distinct CDR3 sequences. 0.75% to 0.95% of the sample comes from the top ten.

About this clonotype: Its specific antigen is unknown.

The sequence is built from TRBV5-4 and TRBJ2-7; TCRdb outputs TRBD1, but without DNA this stays unchecked. The specimen sequenced was naive CXCR3+ CD8+ T cells from blood. The cell subset or site label, read with the paper, signifies: CD45RO-CCR7+CD27+CD95- naive CD8+ T cells expressing CXCR3 (TNR3+). This clonotype was obtained from a human donor in good health. Some clones in this sample may be carry-over from other donors' samples. The CDR3 protein is CASSDGTPSYEQYF.